The T cell receptor beta chain described here comes from a study of blood T cell repertoires in COVID-19. This table comes from immunoSEQ multiplex PCR, and its TCRdb copy is limited to in-frame clones, with some not included. Seen here are 110,000 to 150,000 clones, 70% to 90% observed once, and the top ten hold 1.8%. The junction had 5 bases not matched to a gene; V was cut back by 6 bases and J by 7 bases. The CDR3 has 14 amino acids. CDR1 and CDR2 (germline): MDHEN, SYDVKM. This clone was detected only a few times. This chain joins TRBV28 and TRBJ2-7, with 14 bases lining up with TRBD2. This TCR derives from a man between 65 and 85 years old with acute or convalescent COVID-19. The sample was peripheral blood. This chain's CDR3 is CASSLGLAGGEQYF. In nucleotides, the CDR3 is TGTGCCAGCAGCCTTGGACTAGCGGGAGGTGAGCAGTACTTC.